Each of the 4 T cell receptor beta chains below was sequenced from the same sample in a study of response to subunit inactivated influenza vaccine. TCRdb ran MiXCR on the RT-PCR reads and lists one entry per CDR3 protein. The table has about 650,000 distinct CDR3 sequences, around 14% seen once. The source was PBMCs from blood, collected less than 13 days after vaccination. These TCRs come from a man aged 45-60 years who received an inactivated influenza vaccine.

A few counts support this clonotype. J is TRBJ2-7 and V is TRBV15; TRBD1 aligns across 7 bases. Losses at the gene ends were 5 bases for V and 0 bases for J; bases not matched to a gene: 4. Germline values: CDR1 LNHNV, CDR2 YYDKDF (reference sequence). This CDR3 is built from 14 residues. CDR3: CATSWDSYSYEQYF. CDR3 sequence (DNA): TGTGCCACCAGCTGGGACAGCTACTCCTACGAGCAGTACTTC. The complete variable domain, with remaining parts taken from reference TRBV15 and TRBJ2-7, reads DAMVIQNPRYQVTQFGKPVTLSCSQTLNHNVMYWYQQKSSQAPKLLFHYYDKDFNNEADTPDNFQSRRPNTSFCFLDIRSPGLGDTAMYLCATSWDSYSYEQYFGPGTRLTVT.

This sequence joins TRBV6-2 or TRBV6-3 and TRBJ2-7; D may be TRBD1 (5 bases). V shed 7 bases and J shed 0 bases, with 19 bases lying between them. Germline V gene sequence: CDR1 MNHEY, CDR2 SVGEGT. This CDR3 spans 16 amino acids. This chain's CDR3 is CASNIRTGTYSYEQYF. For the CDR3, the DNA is TGTGCCAGCAATATCCGAACAGGCACCTACTCCTACGAGCAGTACTTC.

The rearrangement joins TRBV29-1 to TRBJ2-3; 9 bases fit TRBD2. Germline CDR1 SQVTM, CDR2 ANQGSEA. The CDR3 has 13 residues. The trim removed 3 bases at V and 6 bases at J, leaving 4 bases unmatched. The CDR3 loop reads CSVDGGGADTQYF. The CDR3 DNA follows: TGCAGCGTTGATGGCGGGGGGGCCGATACGCAGTATTTT.

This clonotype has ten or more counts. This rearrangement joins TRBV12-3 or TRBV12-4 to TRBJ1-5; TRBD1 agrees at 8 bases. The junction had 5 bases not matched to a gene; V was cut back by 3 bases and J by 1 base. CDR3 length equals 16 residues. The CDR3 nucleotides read TGTGCCAGCAGTTTGTCAGGGGGCTGGAGCAATCAGCCCCAGCATTTT. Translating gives CASSLSGGWSNQPQHF.